Listed below are T cell receptor beta chains from one sample, sequenced in a study of blood T cell repertoires in COVID-19. Sequencing was performed with immunoSEQ multiplex PCR; in TCRdb, only in-frame clones are kept and a portion is missing. Of 390,000 or so clones listed, roughly 88% were seen once; the top ten hold around 1.4%. Material: peripheral blood. These receptors came from a woman aged 25 to 39 with active or convalescent COVID-19. Both conserved end residues are trimmed from each CDR3.

CDR3aa | v_gene
ASSPPGWEGNEQY | TRBV18
ASSSTGIYEKLF | TRBV6-6
ASSGPTSYEQY | TRBV25-1
ASSIVGQGNYGYT | TRBV19
ASRIPTGLLNQPQH | TRBV2
ASSLALEGPYGYT | TRBV5-4
ASSRRGTGGDTQY | TRBV7-9
ASMPSTGPIFSGNTIY | TRBV19
ASSRNRDSSYEQY | TRBV6-5
ASSWTENQPQH | TRBV27
ATSRAGLGMNTEAF | TRBV15
ASSDREVSPLH | TRBV6-1
ASSDLDRGYGYT | TRBV6-4
ASSPTGMNTEAF | TRBV19
ASRLARAVPGYT | TRBV12-2
ASSRDSYYEQY | TRBV6-8
ASSNTLVNTEAF | TRBV19
ASSQESDVYGYT | TRBV4-1
ASSQDSGVNTGELF | TRBV4-1
ASSDRAKHNEKLF | TRBV6-1
ASSIARTEPYNEQF | TRBV19
ASSREGVAKNIQY | TRBV6-5
ASSQDRLLVNEQF | TRBV4-1
ASQEGQVSSYEQY | TRBV5-1
ASSLKGVGHSGNTIY | TRBV5-1
ASSGGLAGTYNEQF | TRBV6-1
ASSFDQRGLY | TRBV7-2
ASTQIAAQETQY | TRBV2
ASSAGTGGTETQY | TRBV27
ASSLRDTRDEQY | TRBV7-2
ASSPGLALAKNIQY | TRBV7-6
ASSRTGNHEQY | TRBV12-3/TRBV12-4
ASSETSGRVNEQF | TRBV3-1/TRBV3-2
ASTDRGVHGYT | TRBV2
ASSVKGLAGPEGETQY | TRBV2
ATGSGGPYNEQF | TRBV24-1
ASNSREHGYT | TRBV2
ASSFGQKAF | TRBV5-6
ASRPRGTDTQY | TRBV19
ASSWGDSNQPQH | TRBV19
ASSRDRDFHEQF | TRBV27
ASSVDRGEAF | TRBV6-6
SVTGTADEKLF | TRBV29-1
ASSYSPGGYGYT | TRBV6-5
ASSYEARLGYGYT | TRBV6-5
AWSPDRIFNYGYT | TRBV30
SASGQNYGYT | TRBV20-1
ASSYSVQVMNTEAF | TRBV6-6
ASSVQLGTGGKGYGYT | TRBV19
ASGPGSGHYEQY | TRBV7-2
ASSIPGRLSSYEQY | TRBV19
ASSWGHPGNTIY | TRBV5-5
ASSNLSPYRGKAAF | TRBV21-1
ASSLAAGRTEAF | TRBV7-8
ASCTALAKNIQY | TRBV2
ASRPAGGALYEQY | TRBV5-1
ASSLGLAGGVDTQY | TRBV5-1
ASSLEVLGAGGYT | TRBV5-1
ASRGAYEQY | TRBV6-5
ASGAVGRDGYT | TRBV19